The 22 T cell receptor beta chains below come from one sample, sequenced in a study of regulatory T cells in long-lasting Graves disease. In building TCR beta libraries, iRepertoire HTBI primers were used together with Arm-PCR of CDR3 regions. TCRdb analysed the multiplex PCR reads with MiXCR anew, one entry per CDR3 protein. The top ten clones hold under 10% of a sample with about 540,000 distinct CDR3 sequences, about 13% of them seen once. Time point meaning: newly diagnosed GD, antithyroid drugs for less than 3 months. TCR sequences were obtained from RNA taken from PBMCs. The sample also formed part of further work on T cells in Graves' hyperthyroidism and ophthalmopathy.

The sequences come from peripheral blood mononuclear cells (PBMCs), collected at new diagnosis, from a patient treated with antithyroid drugs. These TCRs come from a man aged 25 to 40 with Graves disease.

The sample holds many counts of this clonotype. V gene TRBV2 combines with J gene TRBJ1-3, with TRBD1 matching over 7 bases. V dropped 3 bases and J dropped 3; count of bases not matched to a gene: 8. The CDR3 is 16 residues long. The germline V gene encodes CDR1 SNHLY and CDR2 FYNNEI. The CDR3 here is CASSDIQGWSGNTIYF. The DNA of the CDR3 is TGTGCCAGCAGTGATATACAGGGGTGGAGTGGAAACACCATATATTTT.

This clonotype has only one observation. The chain links TRBV5-1 to TRBJ2-7, with 10 bases lining up with TRBD2. The V gene end was trimmed by 2 bases and the J gene end by 6 bases; junction bases not matched to a gene: 11. The CDR3 runs to 16 residues. Germline CDR1 and CDR2: SGHRS and YFSETQ. The CDR3 nucleotides read TGCGCCAGCAGCTTCTCATCGGGAAGCGGGAGGGGCGAGCAGTACTTC. This encodes CASSFSSGSGRGEQYF.

A few counts support this clonotype. This chain joins TRBV20-1 and TRBJ1-6; D possibly corresponds to TRBD1 (5 bases). Germline-derived CDR1 and CDR2 are DFQATT and SNEGSKA (reference sequence). The V end was cut by 2 bases, the J end by 9 bases, with 20 bases between. This CDR3 is built from 16 residues. DNA of the CDR3: TGCAGTGCTAGAACTCCCGGGACCGAACCGAGTTCACCCCTCCACTTT. It specifies CSARTPGTEPSSPLHF.

The genes are TRBV5-1 and TRBJ2-2, with a weak D call TRBD1 (6 bases). The germline V gene encodes CDR1 SGHRS and CDR2 YFSETQ. V gave up 4 bases and J gave up 4 bases, with 17 bases separating them. This CDR3 region has 16 residues. CDR3 sequence reads: CASSPTGGQITGELFF. CDR3 in DNA: TGCGCCAGCAGCCCGACCGGCGGACAGATCACCGGGGAGCTGTTTTTT.

This clonotype was picked up many times. This chain joins TRBV20-1 and TRBJ2-7; the match to TRBD2 covers 8 bases. The CDR3 is 14 residues long. Germline values: CDR1 DFQATT, CDR2 SNEGSKA (reference sequence). The trim removed 6 bases at V and 2 bases at J, leaving 9 bases unmatched. CDR3 sequence: CSAPATSEPYEQYF. CDR3 in DNA: TGCAGTGCCCCCGCGACTAGCGAGCCCTACGAGCAGTACTTC.

This clonotype was counted many times. The chain is built from TRBV20-1 and TRBJ2-7; D gene unclear. V was trimmed by 1 base and J by 7 bases, leaving 20 bases between them. The CDR3 is 15 amino acids. Germline V gene lookup returns CDR1 DFQATT and CDR2 SNEGSKA (reference sequence). The CDR3 region has the DNA TGCAGTGCTAGAGGAATGAAGAACTCCCGACCGGAGCAGTACTTC. It codes for CSARGMKNSRPEQYF.

This clonotype appeared many times. The chain links TRBV2 to TRBJ2-2; D is possibly TRBD1 or TRBD2 (5 bases each). V was trimmed by 9 bases and J by 7 bases, leaving 18 bases between them. CDR1 and CDR2 (germline): SNHLY, FYNNEI. This CDR3 region has 14 residues. In nucleotides, the CDR3 is TGTGCCAGAAAAACCGGGACCCTCGACGGGGAGCTGTTTTTT. Its translation is CARKTGTLDGELFF. The full variable domain, rest sourced from reference TRBV2 and TRBJ2-2, is EPEVTQTPSHQVTQMGQEVILRCVPISNHLYFYWYRQILGQKVEFLVSFYNNEISEKSEIFDDQFSVERPDGSNFTLKIRSTKLEDSAMYFCARKTGTLDGELFFGEGSRLTVL.

This clonotype was detected many times. The CDR3 reads CSAGEAGSYEQYF. The CDR3 nucleotides are TGCAGTGCCGGCGAGGCAGGATCTTACGAGCAGTACTTC. The V gene is TRBV20-1, the J gene TRBJ2-7; the D is unclear. Germline V gene data show CDR1 as DFQATT and CDR2 as SNEGSKA (reference sequence). The CDR3 is 13 residues long. V lost 6 bases, J lost 4 bases, and 16 bases lay in between.

J is TRBJ2-4 and V is TRBV7-9; unclear D gene. CDR1 and CDR2 (germline): SEHNR, FQNEAQ (reference sequence). The CDR3 runs to 15 residues. Between the trimmed V and J ends, which lost 1 base and 0 bases, there was a span of 7 bases. CDR3 nucleotide sequence: TGTGCCAGCAGCTTAGAAGGAGTAGCCAAAAACATTCAGTACTTC. Amino acid sequence: CASSLEGVAKNIQYF.

This clonotype has a handful of counts. The rearrangement joins TRBV10-2 to TRBJ2-1, with 7 bases that match TRBD2. V was clipped by 0 bases and J by 0 bases; unmatched bases: 8. From germline, CDR1 is WSHSY and CDR2 SAAADI. This CDR3 is built from 18 residues. This CDR3 is CASSESVGGLPSYNEQFF. The CDR3 nucleotides read TGCGCCAGCAGTGAGTCGGTGGGAGGGCTACCCTCCTACAATGAGCAGTTCTTC.

This clonotype occurred many times. V usage is TRBV7-9 and J usage is TRBJ2-7, with D maybe TRBD2 (6 bases). The CDR3 totals 16 residues. The ends were cut back, 1 base at V and 2 bases at J, with 15 bases in the middle. In germline, CDR1 is SEHNR, CDR2 FQNEAQ (reference sequence). CDR3: CASSLGSGPNTYEQYF. CDR3 nucleotide sequence: TGTGCCAGCAGCTTAGGTAGCGGACCAAACACCTACGAGCAGTACTTC.

This clonotype was seen at least ten times. The chain joins TRBV5-1 to TRBJ1-1, with unresolved D. The CDR3 length is 15 residues. CDR1 and CDR2 from the germline V gene are SGHRS and YFSETQ. The ends were cut back, 1 base at V and 1 base at J, with 11 bases in the middle. The CDR3: CASSLNNPTNTEAFF. CDR3 nucleotide sequence: TGCGCCAGCAGCTTGAACAACCCGACGAACACTGAAGCTTTCTTT.

The J gene is TRBJ2-1, the V gene TRBV14; 7 bases map to TRBD1. Germline V gene data show CDR1 as SGHDN and CDR2 as FVKESK. The V segment lost 4 bases and the J segment 6 bases; nucleotides outside the gene matches: 6. The CDR3 spans 14 residues. The chain's CDR3 is CASSRTGTLNEQFF. The DNA of the CDR3 is TGTGCCAGCAGCCGGACAGGTACCCTCAATGAGCAGTTCTTC.

As concerns this clonotype: Given a much more abundant clone one base away, this may be a read error. J is TRBJ2-7 and V is TRBV6-2 or TRBV6-3; TRBD2 aligns across 16 bases. Germline V CDR1 and CDR2: MNHEY, SVGEGT. This CDR3 has 18 amino acids. The CDR3 is CASRRLGTSGRAGYGQYF. The CDR3 DNA follows: TGTGCCAGCAGACGCCTCGGGACTAGCGGGAGGGCCGGGTACGGGCAGTACTTC.

The table lists this clonotype with a few counts. The chain uses TRBV12-3 or TRBV12-4 and TRBJ2-2; tentatively, D is TRBD1 (6 bases). V lost 8 bases and J 0 bases, leaving 10 bases between the germline ends. The CDR3 sequence is 14 residues long. CDR3 DNA sequence: TGTGCCAGCGTTGGGGGCGCGAACACCGGGGAGCTGTTTTTT. This sequence encodes CASVGGANTGELFF.

This clonotype was recorded at least ten times. The chain joins TRBV5-1 to TRBJ1-1; D unresolved. The CDR3 covers 14 residues. Germline CDR1 and CDR2: SGHRS and YFSETQ. V lost 5 bases, J lost 1 base, and 12 bases lay in between. CDR3 bases: TGCGCCAGCAGGGTCGAGGGTTGGAACACTGAAGCTTTCTTT. This translates into CASRVEGWNTEAFF.

The count of this clonotype is one. The V and J genes are TRBV5-1 and TRBJ1-2, with TRBD1 matching over 7 bases. In germline, CDR1 is SGHRS, CDR2 YFSETQ. This CDR3 has 15 residues. Unmatched junction bases numbered 8, after V lost 4 bases and J lost 2 bases. This CDR3 reads CASSQNRGRNYGYTF. The CDR3, as DNA: TGCGCCAGCAGCCAAAACAGGGGAAGGAACTATGGCTACACCTTC.

Many counts were recorded for this clonotype. The chain is built from TRBV5-1 and TRBJ2-7; TRBD2 might be the D (6 bases). Per the germline V gene, CDR1 is SGHRS and CDR2 is YFSETQ. The V end was cut by 4 bases, the J end by 2 bases, with 13 bases between. The CDR3 is 14 residues long. The CDR3: CASSVATSTYEQYF. The CDR3 DNA is TGCGCCAGCAGCGTAGCGACTAGTACCTACGAGCAGTACTTC.

Only a few counts were recorded for this clonotype. The rearrangement uses TRBV5-1 and TRBJ2-1; TRBD2 matches 11 bases. Germline CDR1 reads SGHRS; CDR2 reads YFSETQ. CDR3 length: 17 residues. V was pared by 5 bases and J by 7 bases, with 14 bases of the junction left unmatched. The CDR3 spells CASRFNRLASGRNEQFF. As DNA, the CDR3 is TGCGCCAGCAGGTTTAATCGCCTGGCTAGCGGGAGGAATGAGCAGTTCTTC. The full variable domain, in which reference TRBV5-1 and TRBJ2-1 provide the parts outside the CDR3, is KAGVTQTPRYLIKTRGQQVTLSCSPISGHRSVSWYQQTPGQGLQFLFEYFSETQRNKGNFPGRFSGRQFSNSRSEMNVSTLELGDSALYLCASRFNRLASGRNEQFFGPGTRLTVL.

This clonotype was counted at least ten times. The CDR3 sequence: CASSLSSDYTQYF. In nucleotides, the CDR3 is TGTGCCAGCTCACTCTCATCAGATTATACGCAGTATTTT. The V gene is TRBV18, the J gene TRBJ2-3; D gene unclear. This CDR3 has 13 residues. Germline CDR1 and CDR2: KGHSH and LQKENI. The ends were cut back, 4 bases at V and 7 bases at J, with 12 bases in the middle.

V and J are TRBV12-3 or TRBV12-4 and TRBJ1-5, with 8 positions matching TRBD1. J was trimmed by 4 bases and V by 5 bases; bases with no gene match: 10. The CDR3 spans 16 residues. CDR3 in amino acids: CASSPTGGVRNQPQHF. The CDR3 DNA follows: TGTGCCAGCAGTCCCACAGGGGGAGTTCGGAATCAGCCCCAGCATTTT.

The genes are TRBV30 and TRBJ1-3; TRBD1 might be the D (6 bases). This CDR3 contains 14 residues. V was shortened by 2 bases and J by 0 bases, with 8 bases between the two germline ends. Germline CDR1 and CDR2: GTSNPN and SVGIG (reference sequence). CDR3 in DNA: TGTGCCTGGAGTCAAGGGGGCTCTGGAAACACCATATATTTT. It translates to CAWSQGGSGNTIYF.